This TCR beta chain originates from a study of cytomegalovirus exposure and HLA in healthy donors. PCR amplification relied on 60 Vbeta primers (plus 13 Jbeta primers). Libraries were prepared by immunoSEQ multiplex PCR; TCRdb keeps only in-frame clonotypes and omits some of them. The table records about 120,000 clones, 82% of them present only once. Whole-study results and caveats: The Asian-associated ancestry cluster reportedly had fewer N-insertions than the approximately 670-donor mean in a later analysis. Cytomegalovirus association was listed for around 170 TCR beta chains. The only immune exposure information that was available was CMV serostatus.

A remark on this clone: Its specificity is unknown.

Germline loops: CDR1 SGHTA, CDR2 FQGNSA. The CDR3 consists of 16 residues. V shed 7 bases and J shed 2 bases, with 19 bases lying between them. Sequencing was done on a sample of PBMCs. This sequence joins TRBV7-2 and TRBJ2-3; D perhaps matches TRBD2 (5 bases). The sequence derives from a woman younger than 35 in good health and CMV-seronegative. CDR3 amino acids: CASIPREAVHTDTQYF. In DNA form, the CDR3 reads TGTGCCAGCATTCCCCGGGAAGCGGTACACACAGATACGCAGTATTTT.